This T cell receptor beta chain was identified during a study of cytomegalovirus exposure and HLA in healthy donors. Germline V gene lookup returns CDR1 SGDLS and CDR2 YYNGEE. Losses at the gene ends were 0 bases for V and 3 bases for J; bases not matched to a gene: 3. CDR3 length: 15 residues. PCR employed 60 Vbeta and 13 Jbeta primers. Clones were sequenced by immunoSEQ multiplex PCR, and TCRdb holds only the in-frame ones, with some missing. Of 180,000 or so clones in the sample, about four fifths were seen once. With regard to this clone: Its cognate antigen is unknown.

Study-wide results and limits: In a later analysis, TCR beta V- and J-gene trimming was associated with a missense DCLRE1C variant.

The TCR originated in a female donor in good health and CMV-seronegative. Sequencing used PBMCs. The chain carries TRBV9 and TRBJ1-1, with TRBD1 matching 9 bases. CDR3 in amino acids: CASSVVTGGDTEAFF. The DNA for the CDR3 is TGTGCCAGCAGCGTAGTTACAGGGGGCGACACTGAAGCTTTCTTT.